The rows below give T cell receptor beta chains drawn from one sample of a study of siplizumab effects on memory and regulatory T cells. The assay was immunoSEQ multiplex PCR, and TCRdb's table has in-frame clones only and misses some. The table lists about 52,000 clones, nearly 98% of them singletons. Sequenced material: naive CD4+ T cells sorted from blood. The receptors originated from a human donor in good health. Each CDR3 is given with its conserved first and last residue. The D gene is left open where the match is weak. A clone size is listed for some rows: how often the clone was seen (once, few, many), or a class if it is expanded.

d_gene: NA; j_gene: TRBJ2-5; abundance: NA; v_gene: TRBV4-1; CDR3aa: CASSQNRARAGETQYF; CDR3nt: TGCGCCAGCAGCCAGAACCGGGCCCGGGCCGGGGAGACCCAGTACTTC
d_gene: TRBD2; j_gene: TRBJ2-7; abundance: NA; v_gene: TRBV4-1; CDR3aa: CASSQVQAGVPGEQYF; CDR3nt: TGCGCCAGCAGCCAAGTGCAGGCGGGAGTACCGGGCGAGCAGTACTTC
d_gene: TRBD1; j_gene: TRBJ2-7; abundance: NA; v_gene: TRBV28; CDR3aa: CASSPSGQGAREQYF; CDR3nt: TGTGCCAGCAGTCCCTCAGGACAGGGGGCGCGGGAGCAGTACTTC
d_gene: NA; j_gene: TRBJ1-1; abundance: NA; v_gene: TRBV6-5; CDR3aa: CASSLTGSNTEAFF; CDR3nt: TGTGCCAGCAGTTTGACAGGATCGAACACTGAAGCTTTCTTT
d_gene: TRBD1; j_gene: TRBJ2-1; abundance: NA; v_gene: TRBV7-9; CDR3aa: CASSFSGGSYNEQFF; CDR3nt: TGTGCCAGCAGCTTCTCAGGGGGTTCCTACAATGAGCAGTTCTTC
d_gene: NA; j_gene: TRBJ1-1; abundance: NA; v_gene: TRBV4-2; CDR3aa: CASSHPQGLAFF; CDR3nt: TGTGCCAGCAGCCACCCTCAAGGGTTAGCTTTCTTT
d_gene: NA; j_gene: TRBJ2-2; abundance: NA; v_gene: TRBV19; CDR3aa: CASRAGHSAPGELFF; CDR3nt: TGTGCCAGTAGGGCGGGACACTCGGCTCCCGGGGAGCTGTTTTTT
d_gene: NA; j_gene: TRBJ1-2; abundance: NA; v_gene: TRBV9; CDR3aa: CASSARGHPPNYGYTF; CDR3nt: TGTGCCAGCAGCGCGAGGGGACACCCACCTAACTATGGCTACACCTTC
d_gene: TRBD2; j_gene: TRBJ2-7; abundance: NA; v_gene: TRBV19; CDR3aa: CASSMWGGGTYEQYF; CDR3nt: TGTGCCAGTAGTATGTGGGGGGGAGGGACCTACGAGCAGTACTTC
d_gene: NA; j_gene: TRBJ1-2; abundance: NA; v_gene: TRBV14; CDR3aa: CASSQGFEGYTF; CDR3nt: TGTGCCAGCAGCCAAGGCTTCGAAGGCTACACCTTC
d_gene: NA; j_gene: TRBJ2-7; abundance: NA; v_gene: TRBV29-1; CDR3aa: CSVGEGSTYEQYF; CDR3nt: TGCAGCGTTGGTGAGGGTTCCACCTACGAGCAGTACTTC
d_gene: TRBD2; j_gene: TRBJ2-1; abundance: NA; v_gene: TRBV10-3; CDR3aa: CAIGGDGTKSYNEQFF; CDR3nt: TGTGCCATCGGGGGGGATGGGACTAAGTCCTACAATGAGCAGTTCTTC
d_gene: NA; j_gene: TRBJ1-2; abundance: NA; v_gene: TRBV6-4; CDR3aa: CASSDGTPYGYTF; CDR3nt: TGTGCCAGCAGTGATGGGACCCCCTATGGCTACACCTTC
d_gene: TRBD2; j_gene: TRBJ2-3; abundance: NA; v_gene: TRBV7-8; CDR3aa: CASSKTSGRKPSTDTQYF; CDR3nt: TGTGCCAGCAGCAAGACTAGCGGGAGGAAACCTAGCACAGATACGCAGTATTTT
d_gene: NA; j_gene: TRBJ1-2; abundance: NA; v_gene: TRBV28; CDR3aa: CASSIPSRRRGGYTF; CDR3nt: TGTGCCAGCAGTATCCCATCCCGCCGGAGGGGTGGCTACACCTTC
d_gene: NA; j_gene: TRBJ1-5; abundance: once; v_gene: TRBV7-2; CDR3aa: CASSSGRAREPQHF; CDR3nt: TGTGCCAGCAGCTCAGGGAGGGCGAGGGAGCCCCAGCATTTT
d_gene: TRBD1; j_gene: TRBJ2-5; abundance: NA; v_gene: TRBV7-3; CDR3aa: CASSLFGQGAETQYF; CDR3nt: TGTGCCAGCAGCTTATTCGGGCAGGGGGCTGAGACCCAGTACTTC
d_gene: TRBD2; j_gene: TRBJ2-7; abundance: NA; v_gene: TRBV5-4; CDR3aa: CASSFTSDYEQYF; CDR3nt: TGTGCCAGCAGCTTTACTAGCGACTACGAGCAGTACTTC
d_gene: TRBD2; j_gene: TRBJ2-4; abundance: NA; v_gene: TRBV6-1; CDR3aa: CASSVQAGVGNIQYF; CDR3nt: TGTGCCAGCAGTGTACAAGCGGGAGTGGGGAACATTCAGTACTTC
d_gene: NA; j_gene: TRBJ2-7; abundance: NA; v_gene: TRBV7-8; CDR3aa: CASRPTAGRSSYEQYF; CDR3nt: TGTGCCAGCAGACCCACAGCGGGCCGAAGCTCCTACGAGCAGTACTTC
d_gene: NA; j_gene: TRBJ2-7; abundance: NA; v_gene: TRBV5-5; CDR3aa: CASSLEIGITYEQYF; CDR3nt: TGTGCCAGCAGCTTGGAGATAGGCATAACCTACGAGCAGTACTTC
d_gene: NA; j_gene: TRBJ2-1; abundance: NA; v_gene: TRBV9; CDR3aa: CASSVVPFRESNEQFF; CDR3nt: TGTGCCAGCAGCGTAGTCCCCTTCCGAGAGTCCAATGAGCAGTTCTTC
d_gene: NA; j_gene: TRBJ2-5; abundance: NA; v_gene: TRBV5-1; CDR3aa: CASSTQRGRETQYF; CDR3nt: TGCGCCAGCAGCACCCAGAGGGGTAGGGAGACCCAGTACTTC
d_gene: TRBD2; j_gene: TRBJ2-3; abundance: NA; v_gene: TRBV5-1; CDR3aa: CASSLAKFPAGVGTDTQYF; CDR3nt: TGCGCCAGCAGCTTGGCCAAGTTCCCCGCGGGAGTGGGCACAGATACGCAGTATTTT
d_gene: TRBD1; j_gene: TRBJ2-7; abundance: NA; v_gene: TRBV9; CDR3aa: CASSVAGDRASFYEQYF; CDR3nt: TGTGCCAGCAGCGTAGCTGGGGACAGAGCCTCCTTCTACGAGCAGTACTTC
d_gene: NA; j_gene: TRBJ1-2; abundance: NA; v_gene: TRBV10-3; CDR3aa: CASYRDKRYGYTF; CDR3nt: TGTGCCAGCTACAGGGACAAAAGATATGGCTACACCTTC
d_gene: NA; j_gene: TRBJ2-7; abundance: NA; v_gene: TRBV11-2; CDR3aa: CASSSSRTVFGQYF; CDR3nt: TGTGCCAGCAGCTCCTCCCGTACAGTCTTCGGACAGTACTTC
d_gene: NA; j_gene: TRBJ2-1; abundance: NA; v_gene: TRBV6-1; CDR3aa: CASSGDYNEQFF; CDR3nt: TGTGCCAGCAGTGGAGATTACAATGAGCAGTTCTTC
d_gene: TRBD1; j_gene: TRBJ1-3; abundance: NA; v_gene: TRBV18; CDR3aa: CASSRTGTGDGSGNTIYF; CDR3nt: TGTGCCAGCTCAAGAACCGGGACAGGGGACGGTTCTGGAAACACCATATATTTT
d_gene: NA; j_gene: TRBJ2-2; abundance: NA; v_gene: TRBV5-1; CDR3aa: CASSLVGTLNTGELFF; CDR3nt: TGCGCCAGCAGCTTGGTCGGGACTTTGAACACCGGGGAGCTGTTTTTT
d_gene: NA; j_gene: TRBJ1-1; abundance: few; v_gene: TRBV18; CDR3aa: CASSPPGDTEAFF; CDR3nt: TGTGCCAGCTCACCTCCAGGCGACACTGAAGCTTTCTTT
d_gene: TRBD1; j_gene: TRBJ1-2; abundance: NA; v_gene: TRBV6-5; CDR3aa: CASGRTGSYGYTF; CDR3nt: TGTGCCAGCGGCCGGACAGGGTCGTATGGCTACACCTTC
d_gene: NA; j_gene: TRBJ2-3; abundance: NA; v_gene: TRBV14; CDR3aa: CASSQDLGGRTDTQYF; CDR3nt: TGTGCCAGCAGCCAAGATCTTGGGGGGCGCACAGATACGCAGTATTTT
d_gene: NA; j_gene: TRBJ2-2; abundance: NA; v_gene: TRBV11-2; CDR3aa: CASSPATRITGELFF; CDR3nt: TGTGCCAGCAGCCCCGCGACTAGAATCACCGGGGAGCTGTTTTTT
d_gene: NA; j_gene: TRBJ2-5; abundance: once; v_gene: TRBV5-4; CDR3aa: CASSAELARQETQYF; CDR3nt: TGTGCCAGCAGCGCCGAACTAGCCCGGCAAGAGACCCAGTACTTC
d_gene: TRBD1; j_gene: TRBJ2-7; abundance: NA; v_gene: TRBV7-9; CDR3aa: CASSPTTGRSSYEQYF; CDR3nt: TGTGCCAGCAGCCCTACGACAGGGAGATCTTCCTACGAGCAGTACTTC
d_gene: NA; j_gene: TRBJ2-5; abundance: NA; v_gene: TRBV19; CDR3aa: CASSLQMGALRNYEETQYF; CDR3nt: TGTGCCAGTAGCTTACAAATGGGGGCCTTAAGAAATTACGAAGAGACCCAGTACTTC
d_gene: TRBD2; j_gene: TRBJ2-1; abundance: NA; v_gene: TRBV12-5; CDR3aa: CASGLEVLAGENEQFF; CDR3nt: TGTGCTAGTGGTTTAGAAGTGCTAGCGGGAGAAAATGAGCAGTTCTTC
d_gene: NA; j_gene: TRBJ2-2; abundance: NA; v_gene: TRBV6-5; CDR3aa: CASRARGMNTGELFF; CDR3nt: TGTGCCAGCAGAGCGAGGGGGATGAACACCGGGGAGCTGTTTTTT
d_gene: TRBD1; j_gene: TRBJ2-5; abundance: NA; v_gene: TRBV28; CDR3aa: CASSLQTGRETQYF; CDR3nt: TGTGCCAGCAGCCTTCAGACAGGGCGGGAGACCCAGTACTTC
d_gene: NA; j_gene: TRBJ1-1; abundance: NA; v_gene: TRBV5-1; CDR3aa: CASSFKGTEAFF; CDR3nt: TGCGCCAGCAGCTTTAAAGGCACTGAAGCTTTCTTT
d_gene: NA; j_gene: TRBJ1-2; abundance: once; v_gene: TRBV5-4; CDR3aa: CASSPRAGNYGYTF; CDR3nt: TGTGCCAGCAGCCCTCGGGCAGGGAACTATGGCTACACCTTC
d_gene: NA; j_gene: TRBJ2-7; abundance: NA; v_gene: TRBV28; CDR3aa: CASSLGGAAASEQYF; CDR3nt: TGTGCCAGCAGTTTGGGGGGGGCAGCCGCCTCCGAGCAGTACTTC
d_gene: TRBD2; j_gene: TRBJ2-7; abundance: NA; v_gene: TRBV18; CDR3aa: CASSRGLSGGYEQYF; CDR3nt: TGTGCCAGCTCACGTGGGTTAAGCGGGGGGTACGAGCAGTACTTC
d_gene: TRBD2; j_gene: TRBJ2-1; abundance: NA; v_gene: TRBV5-1; CDR3aa: CASSSGTSGYNEQFF; CDR3nt: TGCGCCAGCAGCTCCGGGACTAGCGGATACAATGAGCAGTTCTTC
d_gene: NA; j_gene: TRBJ2-1; abundance: NA; v_gene: TRBV28; CDR3aa: CASRPIRVVNEQFF; CDR3nt: TGTGCCAGCAGGCCGATTCGCGTGGTCAATGAGCAGTTCTTC
d_gene: TRBD1; j_gene: TRBJ1-3; abundance: NA; v_gene: TRBV10-3; CDR3aa: CAIIDRAGNTIYF; CDR3nt: TGTGCCATCATCGACAGGGCTGGAAACACCATATATTTT
d_gene: NA; j_gene: TRBJ1-2; abundance: NA; v_gene: TRBV9; CDR3aa: CASSAQQGVDYGYTF; CDR3nt: TGTGCCAGCAGCGCCCAACAGGGTGTAGACTATGGCTACACCTTC
d_gene: TRBD2; j_gene: TRBJ2-5; abundance: NA; v_gene: TRBV9; CDR3aa: CASSAGLAIQETQYF; CDR3nt: TGTGCCAGCAGCGCCGGACTAGCGATCCAAGAGACCCAGTACTTC
d_gene: NA; j_gene: TRBJ2-5; abundance: NA; v_gene: TRBV7-7; CDR3aa: CASSQQGSQETQYF; CDR3nt: TGTGCTAGCAGCCAACAGGGATCCCAAGAGACCCAGTACTTC
d_gene: NA; j_gene: TRBJ2-3; abundance: NA; v_gene: TRBV7-9; CDR3aa: CASRKGTALTDTQYF; CDR3nt: TGTGCCAGCAGGAAAGGGACGGCCCTCACAGATACGCAGTATTTT
d_gene: NA; j_gene: TRBJ2-1; abundance: NA; v_gene: TRBV18; CDR3aa: CASSPPGREQFF; CDR3nt: TGTGCCAGCTCACCACCGGGCAGGGAGCAGTTCTTC
d_gene: NA; j_gene: TRBJ2-5; abundance: once; v_gene: TRBV30; CDR3aa: CAWAWGEETQYF; CDR3nt: TGTGCCTGGGCTTGGGGGGAAGAGACCCAGTACTTC
d_gene: NA; j_gene: TRBJ1-4; abundance: NA; v_gene: TRBV30; CDR3aa: CAWTQNNEKLFF; CDR3nt: TGTGCCTGGACACAGAATAATGAAAAACTGTTTTTT
d_gene: TRBD2; j_gene: TRBJ2-1; abundance: NA; v_gene: TRBV6-6; CDR3aa: CASSYGTAGVGEQFF; CDR3nt: TGTGCCAGCAGTTACGGTACAGCGGGAGTTGGTGAGCAGTTCTTC
d_gene: NA; j_gene: TRBJ2-5; abundance: NA; v_gene: TRBV7-9; CDR3aa: CASSLAGAAETQYF; CDR3nt: TGTGCCAGCAGCTTAGCTGGGGCGGCAGAGACCCAGTACTTC
d_gene: NA; j_gene: TRBJ1-3; abundance: NA; v_gene: TRBV4-3; CDR3aa: CASSQDYRTSGNTIYF; CDR3nt: TGCGCCAGCAGCCAAGATTACCGGACTTCTGGAAACACCATATATTTT